This TCR beta chain was sequenced in a study of blood T cell repertoires in COVID-19. As for the study in general: COVID-19 samples from acute and convalescent phases originated in the United States, Italy and Spain.

The repertoire was sequenced with immunoSEQ multiplex PCR; TCRdb's copy has only in-frame clones and lacks some. The table records 140,000 to 150,000 clones, over 70% of them present only once. The CDR3 totals 15 residues. The ends lost 2 bases at V and 9 bases at J; junction bases unmatched: 7. The germline CDR1 and CDR2 sequences are SGHTS and YDEGEE. V and J are TRBV5-8 and TRBJ2-1; TRBD2 agrees at 11 bases. The sequencing input was peripheral blood. The TCR sequence derives from a woman in her fifties or sixties with acute or convalescent COVID-19. DNA for the CDR3: TGTGCCAGCAGCTTTTCTACTAGCGGGAGTAGTGAGCAGTTCTTC. Amino acids: CASSFSTSGSSEQFF.